The 2 T cell receptor beta chains listed next were all sequenced from one sample in a study of blood T cells in healthy people across ages (dated by TCRdb to the mid-2010s). The library came from 5' RACE. The run used an Illumina HiSeq 2500. A second PCR of roughly 7 to 12 cycles was performed with a sample-barcoded 5' primer and a J-beta primer mix. TCRdb ran its own pipeline on the public reads, namely fastp trimming at Q25 and MiXCR clone calling, and kept in-frame beta chains. Rows are combined by CDR3 protein, so each entry shows the most common genes and DNA. Present in this sample are around 850,000 distinct CDR3 sequences, roughly 40% of which were seen just once. Over 10% of the sample is held by the ten biggest clonotypes. The sequencing input was blood. All receptors derive from a man aged 18 to 29 in good health.

Regarding this clonotype: Germline and junction disagree at one end, which may indicate a read error. The chain combines TRBV6-2 or TRBV6-3 with TRBJ2-3; no clear D gene. This CDR3 region has 12 residues. Per the germline V gene, CDR1 is MNHEY and CDR2 is SVGEGT. This CDR3 is CVSSDSTDTQYF. The CDR3 DNA sequence: TGTGTCAGCAGTGACAGCACAGATACGCAGTATTTT.

The sample holds many counts of this clonotype. The genes are TRBV4-3 and TRBJ2-1, with a weak D call TRBD2 (7 bases). This CDR3 is built from 17 residues. Germline V gene lookup returns CDR1 LGHNA and CDR2 YSLEER. Trimming removed 4 bases at V and 4 bases at J, with 20 bases between. The CDR3 DNA reads as TGCGCCAGCAGCCTGGTAGGACTAGGGGGATTTTACAATGAGCAGTTCTTC. Protein sequence: CASSLVGLGGFYNEQFF.